Each of the 10 T cell receptor beta chains below was sequenced from the same sample in a study of cytomegalovirus exposure and HLA in healthy donors (TCRdb year 2017). Library generation was performed with the immunoSEQ multiplex PCR assay. A mixture of 60 forward primers for TCR Vbeta segments and 13 reverse primers for TCR Jbeta segments was used in the multiplex PCR. TCRdb's version of the immuneACCESS table is confined to in-frame rearrangements and falls short of the full clone set. An unresolved V gene accounts for under half of the shortfall where checked; the remainder is of unknown origin. The sample table records 35,000 to 55,000 clones; 45% to 60% of these occur just once. The ten largest clones represent 5% to 6.5% of the sample. Input material: PBMCs. Receptor source: a man aged 55-75 years in good health and CMV-seronegative.

J is TRBJ2-7 and V is TRBV9, with D perhaps TRBD2 (6 bases). V lost 3 bases to trimming and J lost 4 bases, with 17 bases between them. Germline V gives CDR1 SGDLS, CDR2 YYNGEE. This CDR3 region has 15 residues. The CDR3: CASSGRDGGDYEQYF. The CDR3, as DNA: TGTGCCAGCAGCGGCCGGGACGGAGGGGATTACGAGCAGTACTTC.

The chain uses TRBV5-4 and TRBJ1-1; D ambiguous. The CDR3 loop spans 15 amino acids. Germline CDR1 SGHNT, CDR2 YYREEE (reference sequence). V lost 4 bases and J lost 4, with 17 bases in between. CDR3 sequence reads: CASSPRIPIGTEAFF. CDR3 sequence (DNA): TGTGCCAGCAGCCCGAGGATCCCGATCGGCACTGAAGCTTTCTTT.

This clone was seen a handful of times. The chain carries TRBV5-6 and TRBJ2-7, with D maybe TRBD2 (6 bases). Germline values: CDR1 SGHDT, CDR2 YYEEEE. The CDR3 contains 14 residues. V lost 9 bases and J lost 6, with 22 bases in between. CDR3 sequence: CATSSGVLWAEQYF. In DNA, the CDR3 is TGTGCCACCTCCTCGGGGGTCTTGTGGGCCGAGCAGTACTTC.

CDR3 protein: CASSVGATPSTTEQFF. CDR3 DNA: TGTGCCAGCAGCGTAGGTGCGACTCCTTCCACAACAGAGCAGTTCTTC. The V and J genes are TRBV9 and TRBJ2-1; D uncertain. V was trimmed by 0 bases and J by 10 bases, leaving 20 bases between them. The CDR3 is made up of 16 amino acids. CDR1 is SGDLS, CDR2 YYNGEE, per germline.

The chain uses TRBV6-5 and TRBJ1-5, with 9 bases that match TRBD1. Germline-derived CDR1 and CDR2 are MNHEY and SVGAGI. The CDR3 runs to 14 residues. Germline trimming cut 4 bases from V and 7 bases from J; bases unmatched to any gene: 5. CDR3 protein: CASSSDRGGQPQHF. In DNA, the CDR3 is TGTGCCAGCAGTTCCGACAGGGGGGGACAGCCCCAGCATTTT.

The V gene is TRBV29-1, the J gene TRBJ1-2; D gene ambiguous. Trimming removed 4 bases at V and 1 base at J, with 7 bases between. Germline CDR1 reads SQVTM; CDR2 reads ANQGSEA. The CDR3 has 12 amino acids. The CDR3 loop is CSVGDGNYGYTF. The CDR3 region has the DNA TGCAGCGTTGGAGACGGTAACTATGGCTACACCTTC.

The chain recombines TRBV29-1 with TRBJ2-3; the D gene is possibly TRBD1 (6 bases). V shed 0 bases and J shed 0 bases, with 31 bases lying between them. Germline V gene data show CDR1 as SQVTM and CDR2 as ANQGSEA. This CDR3 has 22 residues. This CDR3 reads CSVEDSPWKTGLDTRSTDTQYF. In DNA, the CDR3 is TGCAGCGTTGAAGATAGTCCTTGGAAAACAGGGTTAGATACCCGAAGCACAGATACGCAGTATTTT.

The chain carries TRBV5-1 and TRBJ1-1; D perhaps matches TRBD1 (5 bases). Trimming pared 0 bases from V and 6 bases from J, leaving 12 bases between. The CDR3 runs 14 residues. CDR1 is SGHRS, CDR2 YFSETQ, per germline. As DNA, the CDR3 is TGCGCCAGCAGCTTGGAAGGGGTGGACGCTGAAGCTTTCTTT. It specifies CASSLEGVDAEAFF. Using reference TRBV5-1 and TRBJ1-1 for the parts outside the CDR3, the full variable domain is KAGVTQTPRYLIKTRGQQVTLSCSPISGHRSVSWYQQTPGQGLQFLFEYFSETQRNKGNFPGRFSGRQFSNSRSEMNVSTLELGDSALYLCASSLEGVDAEAFFGQGTRLTVV.

This clone has a handful of counts. This sequence joins TRBV2 and TRBJ2-2; weak D call: TRBD2 (5 bases). Germline V CDR1 and CDR2: SNHLY, FYNNEI. This CDR3 region has 16 residues. Trimming shortened V by 8 bases and J by 3 bases, and 19 bases separated the two germline ends. In DNA form, the CDR3 reads TGTGCCAGCCGCGCTAGTCGTCGAGCGGACACCGGGGAGCTGTTTTTT. Protein sequence: CASRASRRADTGELFF.

The chain employs TRBV6-1 and TRBJ1-5, with 7 bases matching TRBD1. Germline lookup yields CDR1 MNHNS and CDR2 SASEGT. CDR3 length equals 15 residues. The V segment lost 2 bases and the J segment 3 bases; nucleotides outside the gene matches: 4. Here the CDR3 DNA reads TGTGCCAGCAGTGAATGGGGACAGCCCAATCAGCCCCAGCATTTT. Its translation is CASSEWGQPNQPQHF.